This T cell receptor (beta chain) was sequenced for a study of blood T cell repertoires in COVID-19. Seattle patient enrollment occurred during active infection, with longitudinal follow-up thereafter. The CDR3 loop spans 16 amino acids. V lost 6 bases, J lost 4 bases, and 19 bases lay in between. The V gene's germline CDR1 is MDHEN and CDR2 SYDVKM. The method was immunoSEQ multiplex PCR; TCRdb's version includes in-frame clones alone and lacks a portion of them. The repertoire holds a few hundred thousand clones, with about 87% as singletons. The sequenced sample consisted of peripheral blood. This sequence originates from a woman between 50 and 59 years old with COVID-19, enrolled during active disease. This chain joins TRBV28 and TRBJ1-3, with TRBD1 as a possible D gene (5 bases). The CDR3 DNA follows: TGTGCCAGCAGACTCACAGGTTCTCCGTACGGAAACACCATATATTTT. Translation: CASRLTGSPYGNTIYF.